The rows below give T cell receptor beta chains drawn from one sample of a study of cytomegalovirus exposure and HLA in healthy donors. The table came from immunoSEQ multiplex PCR; TCRdb's copy has only in-frame clones and leaves some out. The table shows 170,000 or so clones, with approximately 80% occurring only once. Sequencing was done on a sample of PBMCs. The receptors stem from a young man in good health and CMV-seronegative. Each CDR3 is given with its conserved first and last residue. The D gene is left open where the match is weak. The size entry is marked missing in some rows and otherwise reads once, few, many or a size class.

V gene: TRBV27
CDR3 length: 17
J gene: TRBJ1-5
clone size: -
D gene: -
CDR3 protein: CASSFPPEGTGHQPQHF
CDR3 DNA: TGTGCCAGCAGTTTCCCTCCCGAGGGCACTGGGCATCAGCCCCAGCATTTT

V gene: TRBV5-1
CDR3 length: 16
J gene: TRBJ2-5
clone size: -
D gene: TRBD2
CDR3 protein: CASSGGLAGWKETQYF
CDR3 DNA: TGCGCCAGCAGCGGGGGACTAGCGGGATGGAAAGAGACCCAGTACTTC

V gene: TRBV11-2
CDR3 length: 16
J gene: TRBJ2-7
clone size: once
D gene: -
CDR3 protein: CASSSAARDGSYEQYF
CDR3 DNA: TGTGCCAGCAGTTCCGCCGCGCGGGATGGGTCCTACGAGCAGTACTTC

V gene: TRBV27
CDR3 length: 14
J gene: TRBJ2-1
clone size: -
D gene: -
CDR3 protein: CASSSGRLVNEQFF
CDR3 DNA: TGTGCCAGCAGTTCCGGTAGACTAGTCAATGAGCAGTTCTTC

V gene: TRBV9
CDR3 length: 14
J gene: TRBJ2-7
clone size: -
D gene: TRBD2
CDR3 protein: CASSALAGGYEQYF
CDR3 DNA: TGTGCCAGCAGCGCCTTAGCGGGGGGTTACGAGCAGTACTTC

V gene: TRBV5-4
CDR3 length: 19
J gene: TRBJ1-6
clone size: -
D gene: -
CDR3 protein: CASSLFGGTGSSYNSPLHF
CDR3 DNA: TGTGCCAGCAGCTTGTTCGGCGGAACAGGGAGCTCCTATAATTCACCCCTCCACTTT

V gene: TRBV2
CDR3 length: 12
J gene: TRBJ2-5
clone size: -
D gene: -
CDR3 protein: CASRTTQETQYF
CDR3 DNA: TGTGCCAGCAGGACAACGCAAGAGACCCAGTACTTC

V gene: TRBV5-4
CDR3 length: 16
J gene: TRBJ1-2
clone size: -
D gene: -
CDR3 protein: CASSLLPGHSNYGYTF
CDR3 DNA: TGTGCCAGCAGCTTGTTACCGGGACACTCTAACTATGGCTACACCTTC

V gene: TRBV7-3
CDR3 length: 19
J gene: TRBJ2-1
clone size: -
D gene: -
CDR3 protein: CASSLNPPEYLSGYNEQFF
CDR3 DNA: TGTGCCAGCAGCTTAAACCCGCCCGAATACCTCTCGGGTTACAATGAGCAGTTCTTC

V gene: TRBV19
CDR3 length: 12
J gene: TRBJ2-5
clone size: -
D gene: -
CDR3 protein: CASSIHGETQYF
CDR3 DNA: TGTGCCAGTAGTATCCACGGGGAGACCCAGTACTTC

V gene: TRBV2
CDR3 length: 17
J gene: TRBJ2-3
clone size: -
D gene: -
CDR3 protein: CASSQVTGFRGADTQYF
CDR3 DNA: TGTGCCAGCAGTCAGGTTACAGGATTCCGAGGAGCAGATACGCAGTATTTT

V gene: TRBV19
CDR3 length: 14
J gene: TRBJ1-6
clone size: -
D gene: TRBD1
CDR3 protein: CASMSQGYNSPLHF
CDR3 DNA: TGTGCCAGTATGTCACAGGGGTATAATTCACCCCTCCACTTT

V gene: TRBV28
CDR3 length: 12
J gene: TRBJ1-2
clone size: -
D gene: TRBD1
CDR3 protein: CASRLTGGGYTF
CDR3 DNA: TGTGCCAGCAGACTCACAGGGGGCGGCTACACCTTC

V gene: TRBV27
CDR3 length: 13
J gene: TRBJ2-5
clone size: -
D gene: TRBD2
CDR3 protein: CASGTSGPSTQYF
CDR3 DNA: TGTGCCAGCGGGACTAGCGGGCCCTCGACCCAGTACTTC

V gene: TRBV7-9
CDR3 length: 13
J gene: TRBJ2-2
clone size: -
D gene: TRBD1
CDR3 protein: CASSPQGIGELFF
CDR3 DNA: TGTGCCAGCAGTCCACAGGGGATCGGGGAGCTGTTTTTT

V gene: TRBV6-5
CDR3 length: 13
J gene: TRBJ2-7
clone size: -
D gene: TRBD1
CDR3 protein: CASHINRGSEQYF
CDR3 DNA: TGTGCCAGCCATATTAACAGGGGCTCCGAGCAGTACTTC

V gene: TRBV11-3
CDR3 length: 14
J gene: TRBJ2-7
clone size: -
D gene: TRBD1
CDR3 protein: CASSAGQGPYEQYF
CDR3 DNA: TGTGCCAGCAGCGCCGGACAGGGGCCCTACGAGCAGTACTTC

V gene: TRBV11-3
CDR3 length: 19
J gene: TRBJ2-1
clone size: few
D gene: TRBD2
CDR3 protein: CASSLDWSGTSVIRNEQFF
CDR3 DNA: TGTGCCAGCAGCTTAGACTGGAGTGGGACTAGCGTGATTAGGAATGAGCAGTTCTTC

V gene: TRBV9
CDR3 length: 13
J gene: TRBJ2-5
clone size: -
D gene: -
CDR3 protein: CASSVALRETQYF
CDR3 DNA: TGTGCCAGCAGCGTAGCGTTGAGGGAGACCCAGTACTTC

V gene: TRBV6-1
CDR3 length: 15
J gene: TRBJ2-2
clone size: -
D gene: TRBD2
CDR3 protein: CASSEAAGGPGELFF
CDR3 DNA: TGTGCCAGCAGTGAAGCAGCGGGGGGGCCCGGGGAGCTGTTTTTT